The clone carrying this T cell receptor beta chain was seen a few times. Its antigen is not identified. As every portion of the isolated RNA was reverse transcribed, the sequencing read expressed TCRB transcripts. The data were produced by immunoSEQ multiplex PCR, yet TCRdb's version contains in-frame clones alone and is incomplete. This sample has under 400,000 clones, with around a fifth found just once. This sample is part of a study of beta chain features in type 1 diabetes. Across the whole study: The examined sorted cells totaled over 85,000,000 across samples. Study observations and caveats: In comparison with healthy donors, patients had naive, central memory and Treg TCRB repertoires that appeared more similar.

Germline lookup yields CDR1 SGDLS and CDR2 YYNGEE. The CDR3 runs to 15 residues. V lost 0 bases to trimming and J lost 9 bases; unmatched junction nucleotides: 9. This sequence was found in a woman in her late teens or twenties in good health. The J gene is TRBJ1-3, the V gene TRBV9, with 7 nucleotides matching TRBD1. Input material: naive CD4+ T cells from blood. The CDR3 sequence is CASSVEGGVGGTIYF. The CDR3 DNA is TGTGCCAGCAGCGTAGAAGGGGGCGTTGGGGGCACCATATATTTT.